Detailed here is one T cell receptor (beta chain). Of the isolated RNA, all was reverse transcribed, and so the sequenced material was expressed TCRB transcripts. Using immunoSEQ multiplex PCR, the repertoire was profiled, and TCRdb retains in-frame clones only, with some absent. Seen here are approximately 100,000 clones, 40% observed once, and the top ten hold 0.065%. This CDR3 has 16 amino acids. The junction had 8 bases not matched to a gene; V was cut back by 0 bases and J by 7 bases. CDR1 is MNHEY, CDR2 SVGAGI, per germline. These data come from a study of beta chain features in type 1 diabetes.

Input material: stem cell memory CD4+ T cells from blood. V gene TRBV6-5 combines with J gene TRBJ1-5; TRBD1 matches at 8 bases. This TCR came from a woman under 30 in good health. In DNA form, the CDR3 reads TGTGCCAGCAGTTACTCTGGACAGGGTATGAACCAGCCCCAGCATTTT. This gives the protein CASSYSGQGMNQPQHF.